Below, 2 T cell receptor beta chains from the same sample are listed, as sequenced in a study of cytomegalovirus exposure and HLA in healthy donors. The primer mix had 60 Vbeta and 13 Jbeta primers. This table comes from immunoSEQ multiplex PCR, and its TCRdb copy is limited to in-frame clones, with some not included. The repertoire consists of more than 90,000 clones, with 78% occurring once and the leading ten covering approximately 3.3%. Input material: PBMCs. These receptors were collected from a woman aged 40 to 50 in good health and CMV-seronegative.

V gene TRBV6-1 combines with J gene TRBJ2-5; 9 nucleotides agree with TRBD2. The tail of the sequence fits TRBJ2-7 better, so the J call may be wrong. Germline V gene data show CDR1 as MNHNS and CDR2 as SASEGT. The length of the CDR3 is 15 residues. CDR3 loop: CASSEETSGGNEQYF. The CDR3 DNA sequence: TGTGCCAGCAGTGAAGAGACTAGCGGTGGGAACGAGCAGTACTTC.

In DNA, the CDR3 is TGTGCCAGCAGTGAGAGAAGCAATCAGCCCCAGCATTTT. Translation gives CASSERSNQPQHF. This chain joins TRBV6-1 and TRBJ1-5; unclear D gene. The CDR3 consists of 13 residues. V was clipped by 3 bases and J by 1 base, with 4 bases between them. CDR1 MNHNS and CDR2 SASEGT come from the germline V gene.